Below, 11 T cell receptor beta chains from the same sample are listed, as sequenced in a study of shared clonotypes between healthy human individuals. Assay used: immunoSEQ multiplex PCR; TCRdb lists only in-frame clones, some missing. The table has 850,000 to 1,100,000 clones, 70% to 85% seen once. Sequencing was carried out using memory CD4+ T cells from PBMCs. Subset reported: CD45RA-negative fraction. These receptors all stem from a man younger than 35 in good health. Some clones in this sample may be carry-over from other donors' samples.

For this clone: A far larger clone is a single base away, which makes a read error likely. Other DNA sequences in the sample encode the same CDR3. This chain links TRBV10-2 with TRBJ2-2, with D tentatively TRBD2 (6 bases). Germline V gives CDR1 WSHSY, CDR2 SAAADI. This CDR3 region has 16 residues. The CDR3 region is CASSEVGGKNTGELFF. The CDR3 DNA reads TGCGCTAGCAGTGAGGTTGGCGGGAAAAACACCGGGGAGCTGTTTTTT.

In DNA, the CDR3 is TGTGCCAGCAGAAGTATCCGGGAGGGCCTAACCGGGGAGCTGTTTTTT. Residues: CASRSIREGLTGELFF. The chain uses TRBV28 and TRBJ2-2, with TRBD2 identical over 8 bases. CDR1 and CDR2 from the germline V gene are MDHEN and SYDVKM. V lost 6 bases to trimming and J lost 5 bases; unmatched junction nucleotides: 11. This CDR3 is built from 16 residues.

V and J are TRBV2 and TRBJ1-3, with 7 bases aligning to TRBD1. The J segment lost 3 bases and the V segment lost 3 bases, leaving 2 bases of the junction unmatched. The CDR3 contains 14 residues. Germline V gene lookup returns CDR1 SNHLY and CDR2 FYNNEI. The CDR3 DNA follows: TGTGCCAGCAGTGACAGGGGGGGTGGAAACACCATATATTTT. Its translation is CASSDRGGGNTIYF.

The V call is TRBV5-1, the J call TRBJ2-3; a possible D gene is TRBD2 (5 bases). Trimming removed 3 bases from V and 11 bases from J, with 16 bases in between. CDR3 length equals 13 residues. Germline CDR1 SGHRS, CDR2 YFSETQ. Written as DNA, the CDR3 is TGCGCCAGCAGCTCTCTCCCGGATGGGAGGCAGTATTTT. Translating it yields CASSSLPDGRQYF.

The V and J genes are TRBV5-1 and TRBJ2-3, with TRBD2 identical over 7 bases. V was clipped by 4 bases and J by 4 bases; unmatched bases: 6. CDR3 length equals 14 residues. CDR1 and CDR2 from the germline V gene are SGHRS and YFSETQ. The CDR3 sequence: CASSPASGADTQYF. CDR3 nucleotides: TGCGCCAGCAGCCCCGCTAGCGGCGCAGATACGCAGTATTTT.

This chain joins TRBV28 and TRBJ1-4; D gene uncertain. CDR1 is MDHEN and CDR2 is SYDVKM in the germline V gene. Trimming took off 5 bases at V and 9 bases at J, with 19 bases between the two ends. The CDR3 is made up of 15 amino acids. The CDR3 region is CASSRKGGIRKKLFF. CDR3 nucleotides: TGTGCCAGCAGTCGGAAGGGCGGGATTAGGAAAAAACTGTTTTTT.

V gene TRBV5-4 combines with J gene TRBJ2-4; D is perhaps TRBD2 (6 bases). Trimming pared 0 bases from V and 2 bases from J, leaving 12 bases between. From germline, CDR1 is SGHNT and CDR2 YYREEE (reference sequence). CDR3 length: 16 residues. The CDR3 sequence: CASSLGAGRTKNIQYF. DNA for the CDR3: TGTGCCAGCAGCTTGGGAGCAGGGAGGACCAAAAACATTCAGTACTTC.

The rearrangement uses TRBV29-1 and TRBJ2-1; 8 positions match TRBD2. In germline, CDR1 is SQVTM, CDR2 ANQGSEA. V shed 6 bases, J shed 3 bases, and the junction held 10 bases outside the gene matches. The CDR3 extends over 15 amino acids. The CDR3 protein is CSVDLAGQGYNEQFF. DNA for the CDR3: TGCAGCGTAGACCTAGCGGGTCAGGGCTACAATGAGCAGTTCTTC.

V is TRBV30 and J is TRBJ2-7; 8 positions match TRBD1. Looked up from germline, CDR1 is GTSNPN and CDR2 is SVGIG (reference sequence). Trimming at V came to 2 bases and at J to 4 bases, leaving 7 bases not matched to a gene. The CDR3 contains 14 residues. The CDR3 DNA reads TGTGCCTGGAGTTCAGACAGGGGCAATTACGAGCAGTACTTC. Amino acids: CAWSSDRGNYEQYF. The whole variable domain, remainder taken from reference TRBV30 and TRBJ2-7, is SQTIHQWPATLVQPVGSPLSLECTVEGTSNPNLYWYRQAAGRGLQLLFYSVGIGQISSEVPQNLSASRPQDRQFILSSKKLLLSDSGFYLCAWSSDRGNYEQYFGPGTRLTVT.

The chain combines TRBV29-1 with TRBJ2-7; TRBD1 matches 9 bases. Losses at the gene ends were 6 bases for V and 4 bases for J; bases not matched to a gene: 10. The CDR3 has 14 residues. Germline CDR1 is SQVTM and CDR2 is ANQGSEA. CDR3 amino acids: CSVLGGTGPYEQYF. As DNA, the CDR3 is TGCAGCGTCCTCGGAGGGACAGGGCCTTACGAGCAGTACTTC.

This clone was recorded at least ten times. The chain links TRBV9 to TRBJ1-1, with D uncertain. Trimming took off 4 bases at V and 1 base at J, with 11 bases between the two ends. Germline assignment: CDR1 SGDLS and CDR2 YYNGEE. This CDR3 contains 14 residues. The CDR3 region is CASSMYSRNTEAFF. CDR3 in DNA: TGTGCCAGCAGCATGTACTCAAGGAACACTGAAGCTTTCTTT.